Presented here are 27 T cell receptor beta chains from one specimen sequenced in a study of response to subunit inactivated influenza vaccine. TCRdb independently ran MiXCR on the RT-PCR reads; one entry per CDR3 protein. The sample gives some 600,000 distinct CDR3 sequences, approximately 14% of which show up once; 7.6% is in the top ten. Source: PBMCs from blood, taken approximately 15 days before vaccination. These receptors were obtained from a man aged 50-59 years who received an inactivated influenza vaccine.

The chain links TRBV18 to TRBJ2-1, with unresolved D. CDR1 is KGHSH and CDR2 is LQKENI in the germline V gene. V gave up 3 bases and J gave up 10 bases, with 13 bases separating them. The CDR3 has 13 amino acids. In nucleotides, the CDR3 is TGTGCCAGCTCACCTTTACGGCCTGGGGAGCAGTTCTTC. Translating gives CASSPLRPGEQFF.

This clonotype was counted between two and nine times. The chain combines TRBV24-1 with TRBJ2-1; the D is unclear. V gave up 4 bases and J gave up 3 bases, with 15 bases separating them. Germline lookup yields CDR1 KGHDR and CDR2 SFDVKD. This CDR3 is 16 amino acids long. CDR3 sequence (DNA): TGTGCCACCAGTGACCCAACAGAGAATCACTACAATGAGCAGTTCTTC. Its protein product is CATSDPTENHYNEQFF.

The chain combines TRBV12-3 or TRBV12-4 with TRBJ2-7, with 11 bases fitting TRBD2. Trimming took 6 bases from V and 4 from J; bases not matched to a gene: 8. This CDR3 has 15 residues. CDR3 residues: CASSLLSGRGYEQYF. The DNA for the CDR3 is TGTGCCAGCAGCCTTCTTAGCGGGAGGGGGTACGAGCAGTACTTC.

This clonotype was seen more than once but under ten times. The V gene is TRBV7-2, the J gene TRBJ2-4, with 11 bases fitting TRBD2. This CDR3 region has 16 residues. Looked up from germline, CDR1 is SGHTA and CDR2 is FQGNSA. Trimming cost V 5 bases and J 1 base; bases outside gene matches: 4. CDR3 sequence reads: CASSPRLAGAKNIQYF. DNA of the CDR3: TGTGCCAGCAGCCCCCGACTAGCGGGGGCCAAAAACATTCAGTACTTC.

CDR3 nucleotides: TGTGCCAGCAGTTACGGGGCAGGTGTTACTGAAGCTTTCTTT. Protein: CASSYGAGVTEAFF. The chain has TRBV6-5 and TRBJ1-1; D is perhaps TRBD1 (5 bases). This CDR3 contains 14 residues. Germline V gene data show CDR1 as MNHEY and CDR2 as SVGAGI. V lost 2 bases and J lost 5, with 12 bases in between.

The chain is built from TRBV20-1 and TRBJ2-3; D is perhaps TRBD2 (6 bases). The CDR3 extends over 15 amino acids. Per germline, CDR1 DFQATT and CDR2 SNEGSKA (reference sequence). Trimming took off 3 bases at V and 0 bases at J, with 13 bases between the two ends. The CDR3 spells CSARGQLASTDTQYF. The CDR3 nucleotides are TGCAGTGCTAGGGGCCAACTAGCAAGCACAGATACGCAGTATTTT.

The rearrangement joins TRBV20-1 to TRBJ2-7, with a tentative D call TRBD2 (5 bases). Germline lookup yields CDR1 DFQATT and CDR2 SNEGSKA (reference sequence). V lost 3 bases, J lost 5 bases, and 11 bases lay in between. This CDR3 has 12 residues. The CDR3 sequence: CSAREALNEQYF. The CDR3 nucleotides are TGCAGTGCTAGGGAGGCGTTGAACGAGCAGTACTTC.

This clonotype was observed a handful of times. The chain joins TRBV20-1 to TRBJ2-5, with 13 bases that match TRBD2. This CDR3 region has 16 residues. Germline lookup yields CDR1 DFQATT and CDR2 SNEGSKA (reference sequence). V lost 3 bases and J lost 2; bases outside the gene matches: 6. For the CDR3, the DNA is TGCAGTGCTAGGTTGTGGGGACTAGCGGGACAAGAGACCCAGTACTTC. Amino acid sequence: CSARLWGLAGQETQYF.

This chain joins TRBV12-3 or TRBV12-4 and TRBJ2-7, with 7 bases that match TRBD2. The CDR3 extends over 15 amino acids. V shed 5 bases and J 6 bases; nucleotides not matched to a gene: 13. CDR3 in DNA: TGTGCCAGCAGTGGAAGGGCGGGGGACGTCCGCGAGCAGTACTTC. Translating gives CASSGRAGDVREQYF.

V and J are TRBV12-3 or TRBV12-4 and TRBJ2-7; 7 bases are a match to TRBD1. V dropped 4 bases and J dropped 2; count of bases not matched to a gene: 17. The CDR3 totals 18 residues. The CDR3 reads CASSSIPPGTAFPYEQYF. In DNA form, the CDR3 reads TGTGCCAGCAGTTCAATACCACCCGGGACAGCCTTTCCCTACGAGCAGTACTTC.

Here the CDR3 reads CASTRLAGLSYEQYF. For the CDR3, the DNA is TGTGCCAGCACAAGACTAGCGGGGCTTTCCTACGAGCAGTACTTC. The chain has TRBV2 and TRBJ2-7; the match to TRBD2 covers 11 bases. The V gene's germline CDR1 is SNHLY and CDR2 FYNNEI. V dropped 7 bases and J dropped 1; count of bases not matched to a gene: 6. CDR3 length: 15 amino acids.

This clonotype was detected a few times. The gene calls are TRBV7-2 and TRBJ2-1, with TRBD2 identical over 9 bases. The CDR3 runs 16 residues. The trim removed 2 bases at V and 7 bases at J, leaving 9 bases unmatched. In germline, CDR1 is SGHTA, CDR2 FQGNSA. The CDR3 sequence: CASSLQGSGSGNEQFF. The CDR3 bases are TGTGCCAGCAGCTTACAAGGTAGCGGGAGTGGGAATGAGCAGTTCTTC.

This clonotype was detected only a few times. The genes are TRBV19 and TRBJ1-1; D remains unclear. This CDR3 region has 13 residues. Per germline, CDR1 LNHDA and CDR2 SQIVND (reference sequence). The germline V and J ends were trimmed by 10 bases and 1 base, with 13 bases remaining between them. This CDR3 reads CATRLGANTEAFF. The CDR3, as DNA: TGTGCCACCCGTCTAGGTGCGAACACTGAAGCTTTCTTT.

This clonotype was picked up a small number of times. The chain links TRBV6-1 to TRBJ2-7; D unclear. Germline V CDR1 and CDR2: MNHNS, SASEGT. V gave up 3 bases and J gave up 4 bases, with 7 bases separating them. The CDR3 runs 12 residues. CDR3 residues: CASSDSPYEQYF. CDR3 in DNA: TGTGCCAGCAGTGATAGCCCATACGAGCAGTACTTC.

The rearrangement uses TRBV20-1 and TRBJ2-7; 8 positions match TRBD2. From germline, CDR1 is DFQATT and CDR2 SNEGSKA (reference sequence). J lost 4 bases, V lost 6 bases, and 11 bases had no gene match. The CDR3 sequence is 14 residues long. The CDR3 coding sequence is TGCAGTGCCCGCCCCCTAGCGGGCATTTACGAGCAGTACTTC. It translates to CSARPLAGIYEQYF.

This clonotype was counted only a few times. The chain links TRBV4-1 to TRBJ2-5; the match to TRBD1 covers 8 bases. Germline loops: CDR1 MGHRA, CDR2 YSYEKL. The CDR3 consists of 14 residues. With 0 bases clipped from V and 7 bases from J, the junction kept 4 bases outside the gene matches. The CDR3 region has the DNA TGCGCCAGCAGCCAAGAGGACAGGGTTGGGACCCAGTACTTC. Encoded protein: CASSQEDRVGTQYF.

In its sample, this clonotype was seen a few times. The chain carries TRBV15 and TRBJ2-2; the match to TRBD1 covers 9 bases. V was pared by 1 base and J by 6 bases, with 6 bases of the junction left unmatched. Germline-derived CDR1 and CDR2 are LNHNV and YYDKDF (reference sequence). The CDR3 is 16 amino acids. The CDR3 here is CATSRGRTGEAGELFF. The CDR3 region has the DNA TGTGCCACCAGCAGAGGAAGGACAGGGGAAGCCGGGGAGCTGTTTTTT.

This clonotype was detected many times. J is TRBJ2-3 and V is TRBV29-1; D is undetermined. The CDR3 totals 13 residues. V was cut by 2 bases and J by 8 bases, with 14 bases left in between. From germline, CDR1 is SQVTM and CDR2 ANQGSEA. As DNA, the CDR3 is TGCAGCGTTGAAATCTCCGCGCCGGGTACGCAGTATTTT. Amino acid sequence: CSVEISAPGTQYF.

This clonotype was counted a few times. The chain has TRBV28 and TRBJ2-7; 15 nucleotides align to TRBD2. The V gene's germline CDR1 is MDHEN and CDR2 SYDVKM. This CDR3 region has 15 residues. Trimming removed 7 bases from V and 9 bases from J; junction bases left unmatched: 10. This chain's CDR3 is CASTSGGLAGGRQYF. The CDR3 coding sequence is TGTGCCAGCACTTCCGGCGGACTAGCGGGAGGGCGGCAGTACTTC. The entire variable domain, with the rest obtained from reference TRBV28 and TRBJ2-7, is as follows: DVKVTQSSRYLVKRTGEKVFLECVQDMDHENMFWYRQDPGLGLRLIYFSYDVKMKEKGDIPEGYSVSREKKERFSLILESASTNQTSMYLCASTSGGLAGGRQYFGPGTRLTVT.

The sample holds a few counts of this clonotype. The V gene is TRBV13, the J gene TRBJ2-2; 12 bases map to TRBD2. V lost 5 bases to trimming and J lost 3 bases; unmatched junction nucleotides: 22. The CDR3 sequence is 22 residues long. Per germline, CDR1 PRHDT and CDR2 FYEKMQ (reference sequence). The CDR3 sequence: CASSPSPLAGGRWVLDTGELFF. The CDR3 DNA sequence: TGTGCCAGCAGCCCCTCCCCCCTAGCGGGAGGGCGGTGGGTTCTCGACACCGGGGAGCTGTTTTTT.

The chain has TRBV3-1 and TRBJ2-7; D is ambiguous. This CDR3 has 12 amino acids. V was trimmed by 1 base and J by 9 bases, leaving 10 bases between them. CDR1 is LGHDT and CDR2 is YNNKEL in the germline V gene (reference sequence). CDR3 protein: CASSQVGKLQYF. DNA for the CDR3: TGTGCCAGCAGCCAAGTCGGAAAGTTGCAGTACTTC.

This clonotype was counted between two and nine times. The V call is TRBV5-1, the J call TRBJ1-2; D is possibly TRBD1 (6 bases). Germline V gene data show CDR1 as SGHRS and CDR2 as YFSETQ. There are 14 residues in the CDR3. Deletions cut 9 bases from V and 4 bases from J, with 19 bases between. The CDR3 spells CATRQAYRGYGYTF. The DNA of the CDR3 is TGCGCCACCCGACAGGCCTATAGGGGCTATGGCTACACCTTC.

The J gene is TRBJ2-5, the V gene TRBV28; 7 nucleotides match TRBD1. V was pared by 9 bases and J by 2 bases, with 9 bases of the junction left unmatched. From germline, CDR1 is MDHEN and CDR2 SYDVKM. The CDR3 runs to 14 residues. CDR3 residues: CASAGTERQETQYF. In nucleotides, the CDR3 is TGTGCCAGTGCCGGGACAGAGAGGCAAGAGACCCAGTACTTC.

The chain uses TRBV2 and TRBJ2-7; D is perhaps TRBD2 (7 bases). Trimming cost V 2 bases and J 4 bases, with 12 bases left between them. Per the germline V gene, CDR1 is SNHLY and CDR2 is FYNNEI. The length of the CDR3 is 14 residues. The CDR3 spells CASSEHREGYEQYF. CDR3 DNA sequence: TGTGCCAGCAGTGAACACAGGGAGGGGTACGAGCAGTACTTC.

The chain uses TRBV5-1 and TRBJ1-6; the match to TRBD1 covers 8 bases. V dropped 0 bases and J dropped 7; count of bases not matched to a gene: 3. CDR3 length equals 15 residues. Germline CDR1 reads SGHRS; CDR2 reads YFSETQ. The CDR3 here is CASSLAGGGNSPLHF. Written as DNA, the CDR3 is TGCGCCAGCAGCTTGGCAGGGGGCGGGAATTCACCCCTCCACTTT.

The chain uses TRBV7-8 and TRBJ1-4; D possibly corresponds to TRBD1 (5 bases). Between the trimmed V and J ends, which lost 6 bases and 5 bases, there was a span of 10 bases. Germline CDR1 reads SGHVS; CDR2 reads FQNEAQ. CDR3 size: 13 residues. Written as DNA, the CDR3 is TGTGCCAGCAGGACAGACGGAAATGAAAAACTGTTTTTT. It encodes CASRTDGNEKLFF.

This sequence joins TRBV7-2 and TRBJ2-1, with 12 bases that match TRBD1. Germline values: CDR1 SGHTA, CDR2 FQGNSA. The junction had 5 bases not matched to a gene; V was cut back by 3 bases and J by 8 bases. There are 15 residues in the CDR3. CDR3 nucleotide sequence: TGTGCCAGCAGCTTCTGGGACAGGGGGCAAGATGAGCAGTTCTTC. Translation: CASSFWDRGQDEQFF.